These 4 T cell receptor beta chains were sequenced from one sample in a study of blood T cell repertoires in COVID-19. The table came from immunoSEQ multiplex PCR; TCRdb's copy has only in-frame clones and leaves some out. This sample has approximately 76,000 clones, with about 90% found just once. Sequences were obtained from peripheral blood. Source of these receptors: a man older than 75 in a cohort sampled during active COVID-19.

The chain couples TRBV6-1 to TRBJ2-7; 7 bases match TRBD2. The CDR3 is 15 residues long. V lost 0 bases to trimming and J lost 2 bases; unmatched junction nucleotides: 4. Germline V gene data show CDR1 as MNHNS and CDR2 as SASEGT. CDR3 in DNA: TGTGCCAGCAGTGAAGCGATGGGGGGGGCCTACGAGCAGTACGTC. Translated, it gives CASSEAMGGAYEQYV.

The chain joins TRBV10-3 to TRBJ1-2; possibly TRBD1 for D (5 bases). The CDR3 extends over 15 amino acids. CDR1 is ENHRY, CDR2 SYGVKD, per germline. The germline V and J ends were trimmed by 2 bases and 7 bases, with 17 bases remaining between them. This CDR3 reads CAISEGAYRKGGYTF. CDR3 bases: TGTGCCATCAGTGAGGGGGCCTACCGGAAGGGTGGCTACACCTTC.

The chain has TRBV7-9 and TRBJ2-3, with a tentative D call TRBD2 (5 bases). V lost 7 bases and J 0 bases, leaving 14 bases between the germline ends. CDR3 size: 15 residues. The germline V gene has CDR1 SEHNR and CDR2 FQNEAQ (reference sequence). DNA for the CDR3: TGTGCCAGCAACCCCGGGGAGCGGAGCACAGATACGCAGTATTTT. It specifies CASNPGERSTDTQYF.

The sample holds a few counts of this clone. The chain is built from TRBV19 and TRBJ2-3; 13 nucleotides align to TRBD2. The CDR3 is 16 residues long. CDR1 is LNHDA, CDR2 SQIVND, per germline (reference sequence). V dropped 6 bases and J dropped 6; count of bases not matched to a gene: 9. CDR3 coding DNA: TGTGCCAGTAGACGACTAGCGGGGGGCTTCGGGGATACGCAGTATTTT. It encodes CASRRLAGGFGDTQYF.